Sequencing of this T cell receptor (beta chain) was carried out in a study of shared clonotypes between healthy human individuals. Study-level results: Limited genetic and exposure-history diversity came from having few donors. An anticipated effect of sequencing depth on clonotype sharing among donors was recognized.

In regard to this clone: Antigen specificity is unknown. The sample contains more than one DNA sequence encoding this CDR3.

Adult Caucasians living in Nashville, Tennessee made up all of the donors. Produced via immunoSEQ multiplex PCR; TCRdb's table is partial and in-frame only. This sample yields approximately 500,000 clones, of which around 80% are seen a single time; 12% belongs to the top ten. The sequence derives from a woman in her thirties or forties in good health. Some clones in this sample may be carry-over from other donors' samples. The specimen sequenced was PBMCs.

CDR3 coding DNA: TGTGCCAGCAGTTCCCCGGGACTAGGCTCCTACGAGCAGTACTTC. This gives the protein CASSSPGLGSYEQYF. The chain combines TRBV28 with TRBJ2-7, with 8 bases fitting TRBD2. CDR1 is MDHEN and CDR2 is SYDVKM in the germline V gene. Germline trimming cut 4 bases from V and 0 bases from J; bases unmatched to any gene: 5. The CDR3 spans 15 residues.